Following are 28 T cell receptor beta chains from one sample sequenced in a study of T cell repertoires in cytomegalovirus infection. MiXCR was run by TCRdb on the reads, yielding one entry per CDR3 protein. The table records about 830,000 distinct CDR3 sequences, approximately 32% of them present only once. The antigens of these receptors remain unknown. The source was cultured CD8+ T cells from PBMCs, collected from culture after CMV antigen stimulation. The origin of the receptors is a human donor in good health (CMV status not recorded). Some clones in this sample may be carry-over from other donors' samples.

The chain is built from TRBV6-2 or TRBV6-3 and TRBJ1-6, with a tentative D call TRBD1 (5 bases). CDR3 length equals 15 residues. V was shortened by 0 bases and J by 8 bases, with 11 bases between the two germline ends. Germline CDR1 MNHEY, CDR2 SVGEGT. DNA for the CDR3: TGTGCCAGCAGTTACTCCGGGAGGGGACATTCACCCCTCCACTTT. Translation: CASSYSGRGHSPLHF.

The chain joins TRBV11-3 to TRBJ2-3; 12 nucleotides align to TRBD2. Losses at the gene ends were 3 bases for V and 5 bases for J; bases not matched to a gene: 3. The CDR3 consists of 15 residues. CDR1 and CDR2 from the germline V gene are SGHNT and YENEEA. CDR3 sequence: CASSFTSGGKDTQYF. CDR3 DNA sequence: TGTGCCAGCAGCTTTACTAGCGGGGGGAAAGATACGCAGTATTTT.

This clonotype was observed a few times. The rearrangement uses TRBV9 and TRBJ2-3, with D perhaps TRBD2 (5 bases). Per germline, CDR1 SGDLS and CDR2 YYNGEE. Trimming stripped 2 bases from V and 4 bases from J, with 11 bases between. This CDR3 spans 14 amino acids. In DNA, the CDR3 is TGTGCCAGCAGCGTTGGAGGTAGGGCAGATACGCAGTATTTT. It specifies CASSVGGRADTQYF.

J is TRBJ1-5 and V is TRBV6-2 or TRBV6-3; D is possibly TRBD1 (5 bases). The germline V and J ends were trimmed by 5 bases and 7 bases, with 18 bases remaining between them. CDR1 is MNHEY and CDR2 is SVGEGT in the germline V gene. The CDR3 is made up of 15 amino acids. CDR3 region: CASSKRDRLGQPQHF. CDR3 nucleotides: TGTGCCAGCAGTAAAAGGGACCGCCTGGGACAGCCCCAGCATTTT.

This clonotype came up many times. The J gene is TRBJ2-3, the V gene TRBV7-2; 7 bases are shared with TRBD1. V gave up 5 bases and J gave up 2 bases; unmatched junction bases: 7. Germline CDR1 and CDR2: SGHTA and FQGNSA. The CDR3 covers 15 residues. The CDR3 sequence: CASSLGTVTTDTQYF. The CDR3 coding sequence is TGTGCCAGCAGCCTCGGGACAGTAACCACAGATACGCAGTATTTT.

The chain carries TRBV6-2 or TRBV6-3 and TRBJ1-1, with D perhaps matching TRBD1 (5 bases). CDR1 is MNHEY, CDR2 SVGEGT, per germline. V was cut by 2 bases and J by 3 bases, with 16 bases left in between. This CDR3 has 16 residues. This CDR3 is CASSYPPRGGDTEAFF. The CDR3 DNA is TGTGCCAGCAGTTACCCCCCGAGGGGAGGAGACACTGAAGCTTTCTTT.

This clonotype was seen ten or more times. The chain links TRBV7-2 to TRBJ1-1, with no clear D. Germline V CDR1 and CDR2: SGHTA, FQGNSA. This CDR3 has 9 residues. V was clipped by 4 bases and J by 8 bases, with 2 bases between them. The CDR3 region has the DNA TGTGCCAGCAGCTGGGAAGCTTTCTTT. Amino acids: CASSWEAFF.

CDR3 sequence: CATSLDRSYEQYF. The CDR3 DNA reads TGTGCCACCAGCTTGGACAGGTCCTACGAGCAGTACTTC. The chain recombines TRBV15 with TRBJ2-7, with 7 bases aligning to TRBD1. The CDR3 runs 13 residues. V was clipped by 5 bases and J by 1 base; unmatched bases: 2. Germline assignment: CDR1 LNHNV and CDR2 YYDKDF (reference sequence).

The rearrangement joins TRBV7-2 to TRBJ2-1; D remains ambiguous. CDR1 SGHTA and CDR2 FQGNSA come from the germline V gene. The CDR3 runs to 15 residues. V lost 1 base and J lost 1, with 8 bases in between. CDR3: CASSLGLLSYNEQFF. The CDR3 DNA reads as TGTGCCAGCAGCTTAGGGCTATTATCCTACAATGAGCAGTTCTTC.

This clonotype was counted at least ten times. The chain is built from TRBV7-8 and TRBJ2-2; TRBD2 is a possible D gene (6 bases). The CDR3 length is 16 residues. Trimming stripped 1 base from V and 5 bases from J, with 14 bases between. Germline V gene data show CDR1 as SGHVS and CDR2 as FQNEAQ. For the CDR3, the DNA is TGTGCCAGCAGCTTAGAAGGGGAAGGGACTACCGGGGAGCTGTTTTTT. It is translated as CASSLEGEGTTGELFF. The variable domain in full, with the rest retrieved from reference TRBV7-8 and TRBJ2-2, is GAGVSQSPRYKVAKRGQDVALRCDPISGHVSLFWYQQALGQGPEFLTYFQNEAQLDKSGLPSDRFFAERPEGSVSTLKIQRTQQEDSAVYLCASSLEGEGTTGELFFGEGSRLTVL.

The V and J genes are TRBV7-8 and TRBJ1-5; D is ambiguous. The CDR3 is 16 amino acids. In germline, CDR1 is SGHVS, CDR2 FQNEAQ. V lost 3 bases to trimming and J lost 2 bases, with 14 bases between them. The CDR3 here is CASSFNPWVGNQPQHF. The CDR3 nucleotides read TGTGCCAGCAGCTTTAATCCGTGGGTTGGCAATCAGCCCCAGCATTTT.

This clonotype was observed a single time. The rearrangement links TRBV7-6 to TRBJ2-7; TRBD2 agrees at 14 bases. Germline V gives CDR1 SGHVS, CDR2 FNYEAQ. V was pared by 6 bases and J by 7 bases, with 2 bases of the junction left unmatched. The CDR3 is made up of 13 amino acids. Here the CDR3 DNA reads TGTGCCAGCAGGACTAGCGGGGGGGTTGAGCAGTACTTC. Translated, it gives CASRTSGGVEQYF.

This clonotype was recorded a few times. The rearrangement links TRBV12-3 or TRBV12-4 to TRBJ2-7; D uncertain. CDR3 length: 11 amino acids. V lost 5 bases and J 5 bases, leaving 7 bases between the germline ends. In DNA, the CDR3 is TGTGCCAGCAGTATTCTGAACGAGCAGTACTTC. It is translated as CASSILNEQYF.

This sequence joins TRBV6-1 and TRBJ2-2; 13 nucleotides align to TRBD2. V was clipped by 4 bases and J by 9 bases; unmatched bases: 5. The CDR3 consists of 15 residues. Per germline, CDR1 MNHNS and CDR2 SASEGT. CDR3 nucleotides: TGTGCCAGCAGTGTAACTAGCGGGGGGGCCAGGGAGCTGTTTTTT. Translated: CASSVTSGGARELFF.

The chain uses TRBV27 and TRBJ1-3, with TRBD1 identical over 8 bases. Germline-derived CDR1 and CDR2 are MNHEY and SMNVEV (reference sequence). CDR3 length equals 15 residues. V was pared by 4 bases and J by 4 bases, with 6 bases of the junction left unmatched. In nucleotides, the CDR3 is TGTGCCAGCAGTTCACCCCGGGACAGGGGAAACACCATATATTTT. This codes for CASSSPRDRGNTIYF.

Ten or more counts support this clonotype. This chain links TRBV10-2 with TRBJ1-1, with TRBD1 as a possible D gene (6 bases). The germline V gene has CDR1 WSHSY and CDR2 SAAADI. This CDR3 is built from 16 residues. Trimming shortened V by 1 base and J by 3 bases, and 15 bases separated the two germline ends. In nucleotides, the CDR3 is TGCGCCAGCAGTGAGTTGGGGGCTAGGATGTACACTGAAGCTTTCTTT. Amino acid sequence: CASSELGARMYTEAFF.

The rearrangement uses TRBV9 and TRBJ2-7; 13 bases fit TRBD2. CDR1 and CDR2 from the germline V gene are SGDLS and YYNGEE. V lost 3 bases to trimming and J lost 0 bases; unmatched junction nucleotides: 3. This CDR3 is built from 16 residues. CDR3: CASSGLAGGNSYEQYF. The CDR3 region has the DNA TGTGCCAGCAGCGGACTAGCGGGGGGAAACTCCTACGAGCAGTACTTC.

The chain joins TRBV28 to TRBJ1-4; D is undetermined. V gave up 6 bases and J gave up 0 bases, with 20 bases separating them. Germline V CDR1 and CDR2: MDHEN, SYDVKM. The CDR3 covers 18 residues. The CDR3 region has the DNA TGTGCCAGCAGAACACCGGGCCTAGCGGCCGCAACTAATGAAAAACTGTTTTTT. Its translation: CASRTPGLAAATNEKLFF.

The table lists this clonotype with a few counts. Its ends do not fully match the called genes, so a read error is possible. The chain joins TRBV7-2 to TRBJ2-3; no firm D call. The CDR3 is made up of 15 amino acids. In germline, CDR1 is SGHTA, CDR2 FQGNSA. The CDR3 sequence: CASSSLLRSTDTQYF. CDR3 nucleotide sequence: TGTGCCAGCAGCTCCCTTTTGCGAAGCACGGATACGCAGTATTTT.

The chain links TRBV15 to TRBJ2-5, with D unresolved. V lost 0 bases and J 0 bases, leaving 5 bases between the germline ends. Germline CDR1 and CDR2: LNHNV and YYDKDF (reference sequence). The CDR3 runs 14 residues. The CDR3 DNA reads as TGTGCCACCAGCAGAGACAACGACCAAGAGACCCAGTACTTC. Its protein product is CATSRDNDQETQYF.

This clonotype was counted between two and nine times. V is TRBV28 and J is TRBJ1-2; the D gene is possibly TRBD1 (5 bases). The CDR3 is 15 residues long. Germline assignment: CDR1 MDHEN and CDR2 SYDVKM. Trimming took off 4 bases at V and 7 bases at J, with 19 bases between the two ends. This CDR3 reads CASSSREGRRSGYTF. The CDR3 nucleotides read TGTGCCAGCAGTTCCCGGGAGGGGCGCAGGAGTGGCTACACCTTC.

This clonotype showed up just once. The gene calls are TRBV6-5 and TRBJ2-1; unclear D gene. CDR3 size: 13 residues. Trimming stripped 4 bases from V and 3 bases from J, with 7 bases between. The germline gives CDR1 MNHEY, CDR2 SVGAGI. The CDR3 DNA follows: TGTGCCAGCAGTTCTAAAGGCTACAATGAGCAGTTCTTC. This encodes CASSSKGYNEQFF.

This clonotype was counted many times. The rearrangement links TRBV7-8 to TRBJ2-3; either TRBD1 or TRBD2 may supply D (6 bases each). The CDR3 runs to 16 residues. Per the germline V gene, CDR1 is SGHVS and CDR2 is FQNEAQ. Trimming removed 2 bases from V and 2 bases from J, with 14 bases in between. As DNA, the CDR3 is TGTGCCAGCAGCTTACGCGGGACAAGACACACAGATACGCAGTATTTT. Encoded protein: CASSLRGTRHTDTQYF.

V is TRBV2 and J is TRBJ2-3; 10 nucleotides align to TRBD2. V lost 4 bases and J lost 8; bases outside the gene matches: 12. The CDR3 covers 16 residues. The V gene's germline CDR1 is SNHLY and CDR2 FYNNEI. The CDR3 nucleotides are TGTGCCAGCAGTGGAGATCCGACTAGCGGGTCCGGTACGCAGTATTTT. Its translation: CASSGDPTSGSGTQYF.

V gene TRBV7-9 combines with J gene TRBJ2-5; 9 bases agree with TRBD1. Germline CDR1 is SEHNR and CDR2 is FQNEAQ (reference sequence). With 4 bases clipped from V and 6 bases from J, the junction kept 12 bases outside the gene matches. The CDR3 length is 16 residues. The CDR3 protein is CASSSKTGTGKQTQYF. In DNA form, the CDR3 reads TGTGCCAGCAGCTCAAAAACCGGGACAGGGAAGCAGACCCAGTACTTC.

This chain joins TRBV12-3 or TRBV12-4 and TRBJ1-5; 7 bases fit TRBD1. The CDR3 loop spans 14 amino acids. The V and J ends lost 6 bases and 7 bases, in that order; junction bases with no gene match: 9. The CDR3, as DNA: TGTGCCAGCAGGAACAACGACAGGGACCAGCCCCAGCATTTT. Protein product: CASRNNDRDQPQHF.

This clonotype came up a few times. J is TRBJ1-1 and V is TRBV4-1; a weak D match, TRBD1 (5 bases). Germline assignment: CDR1 MGHRA and CDR2 YSYEKL. V was pared by 4 bases and J by 1 base, with 13 bases between. CDR3 length: 15 residues. The CDR3 region is CASSLLAQGNTEAFF. The CDR3 coding sequence is TGCGCCAGCAGCCTCCTCGCCCAGGGGAACACTGAAGCTTTCTTT.

A note on this clonotype: Just one base apart from a much larger clone, this may be a read error. The DNA for the CDR3 is TGTGCCGGCAGGCTCGGTGGGAATCAGCCCCAGCATTTT. It yields the protein CAGRLGGNQPQHF. The chain has TRBV7-2 and TRBJ1-5; D uncertain. Germline CDR1 reads SGHTA; CDR2 reads FQGNSA. CDR3 length: 13 residues.